This TCR beta chain was recovered during a study of blood T cell repertoires in COVID-19. V was pared by 1 base and J by 1 base, with 7 bases of the junction left unmatched. There are 16 residues in the CDR3. Germline V CDR1 and CDR2: SGHKS, YYEKEE (reference sequence). Clones were sequenced by immunoSEQ multiplex PCR, and TCRdb holds only the in-frame ones, with some missing. The table lists 200,000 to 250,000 clones, roughly 86% of them singletons, with about 2.5% in the top ten. The chain carries TRBV5-5 and TRBJ1-1, with 7 bases matching TRBD1. The sequenced sample was peripheral blood. This clonotype was sampled from an older woman with acute or convalescent COVID-19. CDR3 amino acids: CASSLKTGWTNTEAFF. Here the CDR3 DNA reads TGTGCCAGCAGCTTGAAGACAGGGTGGACGAACACTGAAGCTTTCTTT.